This entry is about one T cell receptor beta chain. Antigen: not known. The sample originates from a study of post-analysis software for immune sequencing data. General observations from the study: In patients, TRBV5-6, TRBV5-1 and TRBV20-1 belonged to four or five TRBV segments found more frequently than in controls. Multiple sclerosis was associated with a significant reduction in normalized Chao1 diversity relative to controls. Co-batched samples clustered tightly together by F measure.

TCR beta cDNA libraries included unique molecular identifiers. TCRdb fed the PCR reads into MiXCR, producing one record per CDR3 protein. Among roughly 870,000 distinct CDR3 sequences, about 53% were seen once, and the ten largest hold 4% to 5.5%. Germline values: CDR1 SGHTA, CDR2 FQGTGA. This CDR3 comprises 15 residues. Between the trimmed V and J ends, which lost 2 bases and 4 bases, there was a span of 12 bases. The sequenced material came from blood. V and J are TRBV7-3 and TRBJ2-1; maybe TRBD2 (6 bases). This receptor was identified in a girl under 18 with multiple sclerosis. The CDR3 DNA is TGTGCCAGCAGCTTACAGCGGGTATCTTACAATGAGCAGTTCTTC. This translates into CASSLQRVSYNEQFF.